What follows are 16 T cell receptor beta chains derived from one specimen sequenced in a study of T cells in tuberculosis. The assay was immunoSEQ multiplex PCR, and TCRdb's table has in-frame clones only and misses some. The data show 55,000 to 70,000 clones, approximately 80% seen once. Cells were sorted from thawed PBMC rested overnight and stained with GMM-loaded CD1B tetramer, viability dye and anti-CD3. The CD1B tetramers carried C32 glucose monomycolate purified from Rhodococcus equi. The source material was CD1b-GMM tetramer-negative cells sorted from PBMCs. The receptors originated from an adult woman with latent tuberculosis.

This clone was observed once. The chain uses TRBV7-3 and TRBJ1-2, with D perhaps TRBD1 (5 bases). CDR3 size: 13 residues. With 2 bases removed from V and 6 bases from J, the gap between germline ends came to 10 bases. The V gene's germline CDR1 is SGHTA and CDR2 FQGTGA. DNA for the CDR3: TGTGCCAGCAGCTTAGTGGCAGGGAATGGCTACACCTTC. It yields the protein CASSLVAGNGYTF.

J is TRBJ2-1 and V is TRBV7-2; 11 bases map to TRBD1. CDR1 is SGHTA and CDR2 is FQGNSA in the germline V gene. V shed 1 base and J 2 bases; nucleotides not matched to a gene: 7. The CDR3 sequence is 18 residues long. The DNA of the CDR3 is TGTGCCAGCAGCTTAGAAGGGCCGGGACAGGGGGCCTACAATGAGCAGTTCTTC. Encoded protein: CASSLEGPGQGAYNEQFF.

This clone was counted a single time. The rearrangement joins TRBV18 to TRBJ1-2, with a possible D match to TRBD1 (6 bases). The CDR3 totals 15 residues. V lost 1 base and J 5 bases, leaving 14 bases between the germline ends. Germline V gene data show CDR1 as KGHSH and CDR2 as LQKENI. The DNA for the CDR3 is TGTGCCAGCTCACCACGGCAACAGGGCGGTTATGGCTACACCTTC. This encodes CASSPRQQGGYGYTF.

CDR3 amino acids: CASSLAGTSGEQYF. The DNA for the CDR3 is TGTGCCAGCAGTTTAGCGGGTACCTCGGGAGAGCAGTACTTC. V and J are TRBV28 and TRBJ2-7; D is possibly TRBD2 (5 bases). The V gene lost 2 bases and the J gene lost 7 bases, with 15 bases spanning the gap. This CDR3 comprises 14 residues. CDR1 and CDR2 (germline): MDHEN, SYDVKM.

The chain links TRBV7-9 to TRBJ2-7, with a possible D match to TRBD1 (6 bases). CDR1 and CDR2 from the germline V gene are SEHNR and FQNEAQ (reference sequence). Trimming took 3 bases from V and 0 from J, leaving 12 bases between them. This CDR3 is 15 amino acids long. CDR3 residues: CASSLGQISSYEQYF. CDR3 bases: TGTGCCAGCAGCTTGGGACAAATTAGCTCCTACGAGCAGTACTTC.

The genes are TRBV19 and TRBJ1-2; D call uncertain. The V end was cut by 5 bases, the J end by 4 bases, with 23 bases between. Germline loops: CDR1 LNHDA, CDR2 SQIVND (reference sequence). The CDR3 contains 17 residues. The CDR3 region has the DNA TGTGCCAGTAGTGCGCGACTGGCAAATCGAAAGACCTATGGCTACACCTTC. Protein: CASSARLANRKTYGYTF.

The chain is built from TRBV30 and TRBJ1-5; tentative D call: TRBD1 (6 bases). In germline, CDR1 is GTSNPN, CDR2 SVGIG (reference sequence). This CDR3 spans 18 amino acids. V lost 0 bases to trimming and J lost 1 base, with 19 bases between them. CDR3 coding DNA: TGTGCCTGGAGTGTAAGTCCCGACAGGCGCGGGAGCAATCAGCCCCAGCATTTT. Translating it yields CAWSVSPDRRGSNQPQHF.

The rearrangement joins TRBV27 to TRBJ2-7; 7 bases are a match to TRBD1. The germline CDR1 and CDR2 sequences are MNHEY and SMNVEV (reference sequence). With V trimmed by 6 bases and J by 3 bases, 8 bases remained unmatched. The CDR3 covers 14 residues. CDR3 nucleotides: TGTGCCAGCAGCCCTAACCGGGACAGCTACGAGCAGTACTTC. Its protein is CASSPNRDSYEQYF.

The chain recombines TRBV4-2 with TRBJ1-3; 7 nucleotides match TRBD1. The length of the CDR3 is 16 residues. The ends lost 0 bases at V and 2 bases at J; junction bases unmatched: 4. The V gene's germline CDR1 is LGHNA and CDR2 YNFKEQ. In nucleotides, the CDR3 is TGTGCCAGCAGCCAAGAGAAGGGGGCAACTGGAAACACCATATATTTT. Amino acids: CASSQEKGATGNTIYF.

The CDR3: CASSLDRGGTEAFF. The CDR3 nucleotides read TGTGCCAGCAGTTTAGACAGGGGTGGCACTGAAGCTTTCTTT. The rearrangement uses TRBV6-5 and TRBJ1-1, with 8 bases matching TRBD1. This CDR3 has 14 residues. Trimming removed 4 bases from V and 4 bases from J; junction bases left unmatched: 5. From germline, CDR1 is MNHEY and CDR2 SVGAGI.

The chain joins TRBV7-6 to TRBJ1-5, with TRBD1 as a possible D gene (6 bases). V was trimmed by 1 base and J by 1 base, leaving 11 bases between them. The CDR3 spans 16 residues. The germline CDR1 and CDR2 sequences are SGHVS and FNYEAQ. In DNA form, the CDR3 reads TGTGCCAGCAGCTTAGGAACAGGGAACAGCAATCAGCCCCAGCATTTT. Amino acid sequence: CASSLGTGNSNQPQHF.

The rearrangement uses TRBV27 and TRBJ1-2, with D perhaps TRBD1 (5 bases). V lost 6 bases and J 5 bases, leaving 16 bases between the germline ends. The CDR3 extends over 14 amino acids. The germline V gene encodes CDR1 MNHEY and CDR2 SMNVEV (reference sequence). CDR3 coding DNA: TGTGCCAGCAGCCCCATACAGGACGTTTATGGCTACACCTTC. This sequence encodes CASSPIQDVYGYTF.

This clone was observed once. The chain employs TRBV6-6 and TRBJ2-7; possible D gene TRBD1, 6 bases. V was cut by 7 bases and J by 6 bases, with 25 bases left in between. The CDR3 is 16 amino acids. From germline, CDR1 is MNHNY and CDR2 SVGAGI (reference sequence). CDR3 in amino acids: CASTIPGTSGSLEQYF. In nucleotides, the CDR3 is TGTGCCAGCACCATACCCGGGACATCAGGTTCCCTCGAGCAGTACTTC.

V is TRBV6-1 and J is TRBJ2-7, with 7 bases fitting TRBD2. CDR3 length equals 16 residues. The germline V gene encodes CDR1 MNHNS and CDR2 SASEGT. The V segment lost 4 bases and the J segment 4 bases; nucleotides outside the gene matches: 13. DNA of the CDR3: TGTGCCAGCAGTGGGTGGGCTAGCGGTCGCCTTTACGAGCAGTACTTC. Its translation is CASSGWASGRLYEQYF.

The CDR3 spells CASSLKGDSYTDTQYF. The CDR3 DNA is TGTGCCAGCAGCCTTAAAGGGGACTCTTACACAGATACGCAGTATTTT. The J gene is TRBJ2-3, the V gene TRBV7-3; possibly TRBD2 for D (6 bases). The V gene's germline CDR1 is SGHTA and CDR2 FQGTGA. V gave up 5 bases and J gave up 2 bases, with 17 bases separating them. This CDR3 contains 16 residues.

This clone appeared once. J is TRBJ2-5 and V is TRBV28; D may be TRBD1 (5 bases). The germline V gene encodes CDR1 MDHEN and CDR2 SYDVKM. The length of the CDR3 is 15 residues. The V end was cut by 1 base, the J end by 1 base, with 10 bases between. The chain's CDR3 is CASSLFGASQETQYF. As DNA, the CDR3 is TGTGCCAGCAGTTTATTTGGGGCAAGCCAAGAGACCCAGTACTTC.